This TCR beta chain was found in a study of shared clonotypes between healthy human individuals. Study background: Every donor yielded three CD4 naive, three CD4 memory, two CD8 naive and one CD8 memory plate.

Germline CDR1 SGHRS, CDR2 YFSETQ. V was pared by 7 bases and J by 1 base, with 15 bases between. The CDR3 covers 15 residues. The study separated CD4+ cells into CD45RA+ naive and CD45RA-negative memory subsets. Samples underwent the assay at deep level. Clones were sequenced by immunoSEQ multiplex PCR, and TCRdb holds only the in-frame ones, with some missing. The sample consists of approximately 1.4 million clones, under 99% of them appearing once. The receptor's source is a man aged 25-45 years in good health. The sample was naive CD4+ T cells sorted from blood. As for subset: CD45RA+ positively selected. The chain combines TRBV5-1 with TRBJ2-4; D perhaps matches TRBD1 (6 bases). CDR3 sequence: CASAQGYDAKNIQYF. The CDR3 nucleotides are TGCGCCAGCGCACAGGGCTACGACGCCAAAAACATTCAGTACTTC.